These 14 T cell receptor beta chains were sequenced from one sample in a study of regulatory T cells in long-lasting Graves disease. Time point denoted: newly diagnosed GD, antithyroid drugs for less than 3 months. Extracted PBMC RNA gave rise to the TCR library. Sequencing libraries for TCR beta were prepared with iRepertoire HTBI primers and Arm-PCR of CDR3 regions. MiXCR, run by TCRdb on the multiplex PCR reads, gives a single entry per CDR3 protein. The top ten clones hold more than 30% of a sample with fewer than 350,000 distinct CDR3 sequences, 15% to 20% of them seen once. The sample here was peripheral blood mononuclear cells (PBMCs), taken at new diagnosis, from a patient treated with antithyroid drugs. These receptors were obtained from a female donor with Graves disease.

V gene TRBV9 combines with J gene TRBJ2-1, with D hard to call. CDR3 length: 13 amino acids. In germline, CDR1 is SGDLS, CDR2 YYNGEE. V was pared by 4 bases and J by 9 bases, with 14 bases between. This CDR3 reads CASSLGFGFEQFF. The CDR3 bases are TGTGCCAGCAGCTTGGGGTTTGGTTTTGAGCAGTTCTTC. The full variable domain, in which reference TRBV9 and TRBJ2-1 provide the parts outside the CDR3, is DSGVTQTPKHLITATGQRVTLRCSPRSGDLSVYWYQQSLDQGLQFLIQYYNGEERAKGNILERFSAQQFPDLHSELNLSSLELGDSALYFCASSLGFGFEQFFGPGTRLTVL.

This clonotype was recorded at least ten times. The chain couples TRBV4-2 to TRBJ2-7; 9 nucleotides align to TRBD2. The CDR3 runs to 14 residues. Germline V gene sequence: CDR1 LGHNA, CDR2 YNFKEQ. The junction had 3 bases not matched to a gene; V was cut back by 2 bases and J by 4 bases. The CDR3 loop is CASSQTLAGYEQYF. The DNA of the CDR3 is TGTGCCAGCAGCCAAACACTAGCGGGTTACGAGCAGTACTTC.

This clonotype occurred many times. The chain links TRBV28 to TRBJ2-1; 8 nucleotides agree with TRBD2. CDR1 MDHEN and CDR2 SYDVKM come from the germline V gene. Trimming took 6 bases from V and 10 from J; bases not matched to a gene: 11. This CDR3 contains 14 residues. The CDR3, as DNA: TGTGCCAGCAGCGGTGCGGGAGGAGGTGAAGAGCAGTTCTTC. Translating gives CASSGAGGGEEQFF. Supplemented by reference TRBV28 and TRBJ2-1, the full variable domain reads DVKVTQSSRYLVKRTGEKVFLECVQDMDHENMFWYRQDPGLGLRLIYFSYDVKMKEKGDIPEGYSVSREKKERFSLILESASTNQTSMYLCASSGAGGGEEQFFGPGTRLTVL.

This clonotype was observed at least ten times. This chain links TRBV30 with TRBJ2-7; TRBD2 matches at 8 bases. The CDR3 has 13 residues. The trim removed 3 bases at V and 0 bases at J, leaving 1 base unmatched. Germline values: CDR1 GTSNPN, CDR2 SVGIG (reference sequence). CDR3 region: CAWRSGSSYEQYF. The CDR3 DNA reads TGTGCCTGGAGGAGCGGGAGCTCCTACGAGCAGTACTTC. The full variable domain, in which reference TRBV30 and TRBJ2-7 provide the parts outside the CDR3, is SQTIHQWPATLVQPVGSPLSLECTVEGTSNPNLYWYRQAAGRGLQLLFYSVGIGQISSEVPQNLSASRPQDRQFILSSKKLLLSDSGFYLCAWRSGSSYEQYFGPGTRLTVT.

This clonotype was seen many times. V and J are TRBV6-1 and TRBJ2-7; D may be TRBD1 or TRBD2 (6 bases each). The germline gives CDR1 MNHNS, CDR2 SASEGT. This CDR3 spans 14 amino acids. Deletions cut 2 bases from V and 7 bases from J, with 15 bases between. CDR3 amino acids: CASSERGAPGEQYF. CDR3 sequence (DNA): TGTGCCAGCAGTGAAAGGGGGGCTCCGGGGGAGCAGTACTTC.

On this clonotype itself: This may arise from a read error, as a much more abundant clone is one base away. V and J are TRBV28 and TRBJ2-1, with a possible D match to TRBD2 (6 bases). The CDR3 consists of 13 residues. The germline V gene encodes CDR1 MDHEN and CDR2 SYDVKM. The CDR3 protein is CASRRLVPNEQLF. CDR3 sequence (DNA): TGTGCCAGCAGACGACTAGTTCCCAATGAGCAGCTCTTC.

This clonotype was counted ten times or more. Here the CDR3 DNA reads TGTGCCAGCAGTTCTAGCGGAGTTTACAATGAGCAGTTCTTC. It yields the protein CASSSSGVYNEQFF. The rearrangement joins TRBV2 to TRBJ2-1; TRBD2 matches at 7 bases. V shed 5 bases, J shed 4 bases, and the junction held 5 bases outside the gene matches. The CDR3 sequence is 14 residues long. The germline V gene has CDR1 SNHLY and CDR2 FYNNEI.

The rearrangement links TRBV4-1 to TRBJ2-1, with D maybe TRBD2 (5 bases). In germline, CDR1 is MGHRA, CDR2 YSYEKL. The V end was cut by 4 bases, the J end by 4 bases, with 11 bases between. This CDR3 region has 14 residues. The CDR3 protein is CASSRLGVYNEQFF. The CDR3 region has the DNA TGCGCCAGCAGCCGCCTGGGAGTGTACAATGAGCAGTTCTTC.

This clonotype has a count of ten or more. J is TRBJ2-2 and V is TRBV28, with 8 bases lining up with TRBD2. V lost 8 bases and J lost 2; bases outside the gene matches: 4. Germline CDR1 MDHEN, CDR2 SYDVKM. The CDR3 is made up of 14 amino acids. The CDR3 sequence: CASLAGVNTGELFF. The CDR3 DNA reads TGTGCCAGCCTAGCGGGTGTAAACACCGGGGAGCTGTTTTTT.

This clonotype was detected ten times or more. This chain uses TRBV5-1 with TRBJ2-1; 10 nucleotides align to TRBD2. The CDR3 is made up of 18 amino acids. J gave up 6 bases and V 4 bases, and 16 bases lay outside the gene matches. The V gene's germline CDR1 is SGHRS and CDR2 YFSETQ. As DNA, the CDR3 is TGCGCCAGCAGCGTGAGGCCCAGCGGGAGGGCCATCGGCAATGAGCAGTTCTTC. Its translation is CASSVRPSGRAIGNEQFF.

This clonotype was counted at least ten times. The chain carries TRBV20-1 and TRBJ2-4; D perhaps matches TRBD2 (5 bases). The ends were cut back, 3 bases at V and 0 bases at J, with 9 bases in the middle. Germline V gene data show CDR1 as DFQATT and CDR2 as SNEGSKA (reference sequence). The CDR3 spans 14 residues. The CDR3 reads CSARDLQAKNIQYF. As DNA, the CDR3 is TGCAGTGCTAGGGACTTACAAGCCAAAAACATTCAGTACTTC.

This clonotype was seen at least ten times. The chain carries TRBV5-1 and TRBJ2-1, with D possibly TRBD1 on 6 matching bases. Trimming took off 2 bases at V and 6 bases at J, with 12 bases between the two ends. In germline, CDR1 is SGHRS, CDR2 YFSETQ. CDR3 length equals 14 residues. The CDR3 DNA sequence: TGCGCCAGCAGCTTTACTGGACAGCTCAATGAGCAGTTCTTC. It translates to CASSFTGQLNEQFF.

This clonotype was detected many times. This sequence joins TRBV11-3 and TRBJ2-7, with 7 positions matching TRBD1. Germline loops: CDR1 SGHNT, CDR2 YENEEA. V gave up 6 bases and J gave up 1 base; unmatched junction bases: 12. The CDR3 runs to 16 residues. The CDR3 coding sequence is TGTGCCAGCAGTCCCCCGGGGACAGAGCTTTCCTACGAGCAGTACTTC. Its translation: CASSPPGTELSYEQYF.

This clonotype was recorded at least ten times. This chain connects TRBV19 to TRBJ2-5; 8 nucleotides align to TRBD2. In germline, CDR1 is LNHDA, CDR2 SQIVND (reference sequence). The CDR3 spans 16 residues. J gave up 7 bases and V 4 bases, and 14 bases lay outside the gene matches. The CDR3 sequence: CASSTANTGGARTQYF. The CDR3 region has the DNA TGTGCCAGTAGTACCGCCAACACGGGAGGGGCAAGGACCCAGTACTTC.